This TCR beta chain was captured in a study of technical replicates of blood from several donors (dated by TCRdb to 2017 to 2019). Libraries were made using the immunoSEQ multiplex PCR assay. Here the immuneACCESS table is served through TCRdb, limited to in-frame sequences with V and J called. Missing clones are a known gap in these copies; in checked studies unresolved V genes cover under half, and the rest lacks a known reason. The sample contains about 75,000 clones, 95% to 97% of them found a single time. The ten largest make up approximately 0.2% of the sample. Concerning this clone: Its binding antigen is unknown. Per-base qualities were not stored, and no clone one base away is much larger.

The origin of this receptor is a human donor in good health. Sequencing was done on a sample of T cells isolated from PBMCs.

At the DNA level, the sequence is TGTGCCAGCAGCCCACCCCCTCTAGCGGCAGATACGCAGTATTTT. This is translated as CASSPPPLAADTQYF. Here the chain combines TRBV11-2 and TRBJ2-3; the central 7 bases match TRBD2. The CDR3 covers 15 residues, taking in both the cysteine and the phenylalanine. The retained sequence is limited to the CDR3, 45 bases, with the frame set at the first base. Based on the germline V gene, the CDR1 and CDR2 sequences are SGHAT and FQNNGV. Unmatched junction bases come to 9, with V trimmed by 5 bases and J by 4 bases.